This T cell receptor (beta chain) was found in a study of human T cells and chemical hapten exposure. CDR1 and CDR2 (germline): LNHDA, SQIVND (reference sequence). The CDR3 contains 15 residues. V lost 3 bases and J lost 3, with 11 bases in between. This clonotype has at least ten counts. Time point in this sample: patch test 1, 2 weeks after DPC sensitization. Treatment of the sample: therapeutic diphenylcyclopropenone sensitization with weekly scalp DPC. TCRdb itself ran the RACE reads through MiXCR, one entry per CDR3 protein. Of 75,000 to 90,000 distinct CDR3 sequences detected, approximately 8% appear once; the ten largest clones hold roughly 1.5%.

This chain connects TRBV19 to TRBJ2-2, with D hard to call. The receptor comes from a woman in her thirties with alopecia areata. Some clones in this sample may be carry-over from other donors' samples. Sequencing used whole blood, obtained in connection with sensitization to the hapten diphenylcyclopropenone (DPC). The CDR3 DNA is TGTGCCAGTAGTATCGGTCCAATATACACCGGGGAGCTGTTTTTT. Its protein is CASSIGPIYTGELFF.